A selection of T cell receptor beta chains follows, all from one sample in a study of cytomegalovirus exposure and HLA in healthy donors. TCRdb's table, derived via immunoSEQ multiplex PCR, lists solely in-frame clones and lacks some. The sample contains under 150,000 clones, over 70% of which appear only once. Material for sequencing was PBMCs. These receptors were obtained from a man aged 35 to 55 in good health and CMV-seropositive. CDR3s include the opening cysteine and the closing phenylalanine or tryptophan. The order of the fields is CDR3 DNA, CDR3 protein, D gene, V gene, J gene, clone size. The D gene is left open where the match is weak. Only some rows state a clone size, as once, few, many or a class for expanded clones.

TGTGCCAGCAGCGCCCCCGGGACAGACTACAATGAGCAGTTCTTC,CASSAPGTDYNEQFF,TRBD1,TRBV7-6,TRBJ2-1,once
TGTGCCAGCAGCCCTCGAGGAGGGACAGGATTAGCCTACGAGCAGTACTTC,CASSPRGGTGLAYEQYF,TRBD1,TRBV14,TRBJ2-7,-
TGTGCCAGCAGTCTCCGGGACAGACGGTTGGGCGATCAGCCCCAGCATTTT,CASSLRDRRLGDQPQHF,TRBD1,TRBV2,TRBJ1-5,once
TGTGCCAGCAGCCTGACTAGCGGGGACATCTACAATGAGCAGTTCTTC,CASSLTSGDIYNEQFF,TRBD2,TRBV14,TRBJ2-1,-
TGTGCCAGCAGCTTCGCGACAGGTACCAGCACAGATACGCAGTATTTT,CASSFATGTSTDTQYF,-,TRBV5-6,TRBJ2-3,-
TGTGCCAGCAGTTCCAGGGTGAGCAATCAGCCCCAGCATTTT,CASSSRVSNQPQHF,-,TRBV6-6,TRBJ1-5,-
TGTGCCAGCAGTTACGGCGGTATGGATGAAGCTTTCTTT,CASSYGGMDEAFF,-,TRBV6-5,TRBJ1-1,-
TGCAGCGTTGAGTCTGGGAGGGACACTGAAGCTTTCTTT,CSVESGRDTEAFF,-,TRBV29-1,TRBJ1-1,-
TGCGCCAGCAGCATCGGGACAGGGGTACGAGGCACAGATACGCAGTATTTT,CASSIGTGVRGTDTQYF,TRBD1,TRBV5-1,TRBJ2-3,-
TGTGCCAGTAGTGCACGGGACAGGGGGATAGGGAACACCGGGGAGCTGTTTTTT,CASSARDRGIGNTGELFF,TRBD1,TRBV19,TRBJ2-2,-
TGTGCCAGCATGCGGACTAGCGGGGTTGGGGAGACCCAGTACTTC,CASMRTSGVGETQYF,TRBD2,TRBV6-1,TRBJ2-5,-
TGTGCCAGTAGTGCGGGGACAGGGGGCCTTCGGGCCTACGAGCAGTACTTC,CASSAGTGGLRAYEQYF,TRBD1,TRBV19,TRBJ2-7,-
TGTGCCAGCAGTTCGTGGACAGGGGGCAACTATGGCTACACCTTC,CASSSWTGGNYGYTF,TRBD1,TRBV6-5,TRBJ1-2,-
TGCGCCAGCAGTGAGGGGAGCTCCTACGAGCAGTACTTC,CASSEGSSYEQYF,-,TRBV10-2,TRBJ2-7,-
TGCGCCAGCAGCTTGGCCCTGCGGGGGACTGAAGCTTTCTTT,CASSLALRGTEAFF,-,TRBV5-1,TRBJ1-1,-
TGCAGCGCCCGCCGGGGGAGCACTGAAGCTTTCTTT,CSARRGSTEAFF,-,TRBV29-1,TRBJ1-1,-
TGTGCCAGCAGAGGCCAGGGACTAGCGAGCAATGAGCAGTTCTTC,CASRGQGLASNEQFF,TRBD2,TRBV6-6,TRBJ2-1,-
TGCAGCGTTGTCTGGGGGGTAGCGGGATCCGGGCACGAGCAGTACTTC,CSVVWGVAGSGHEQYF,TRBD2,TRBV29-1,TRBJ2-7,-
TGTGCCAGCTCCCCAGGGGCAGCTAACTATGGCTACACCTTC,CASSPGAANYGYTF,-,TRBV18,TRBJ1-2,-
TGTGCCAGCAGTTTCGAGGCCCGGGACTCCTCCTACGAGCAGTACTTC,CASSFEARDSSYEQYF,-,TRBV28,TRBJ2-7,once
TGTGCCAGTAGTATTTGGCAGGGGGTCGCTAGCAATCAGCCCCAGCATTTT,CASSIWQGVASNQPQHF,TRBD1,TRBV19,TRBJ1-5,-
TGTGCCAGCAGCTTTGGGGCAGGGAGGGAAAAACTGTTTTTT,CASSFGAGREKLFF,-,TRBV11-2,TRBJ1-4,-
TGTGCCAGCAGTATTGCGGGGGGCGGGAATGAGCAGTTCTTC,CASSIAGGGNEQFF,TRBD2,TRBV6-6,TRBJ2-1,few
TGTGCCTATTCCGGGACTAAGAGTTACAATGAGCAGTTCTTC,CAYSGTKSYNEQFF,TRBD2,TRBV30,TRBJ2-1,-
TGTGCCAGCAGCCATCCAGTGGACAGCGGCTTCCTCATGAACACTGAAGCTTTCTTT,CASSHPVDSGFLMNTEAFF,-,TRBV11-1,TRBJ1-1,-
TGTGCCAGCAGCTTACCGGGCGGGGGGGCAGACACCGGGGAGCTGTTTTTT,CASSLPGGGADTGELFF,TRBD2,TRBV7-8,TRBJ2-2,-
TGTGCCAGTAGTATGGGGGGGGTCCATTCACCCCTCCACTTT,CASSMGGVHSPLHF,-,TRBV19,TRBJ1-6,-
TGTGCCAGCAGCGGGGACTACGAGCAGTACTTC,CASSGDYEQYF,-,TRBV6-6,TRBJ2-7,few
TGTGCCAGCAGTTCGACAGGGATTACCTACGAGCAGTACTTC,CASSSTGITYEQYF,TRBD1,TRBV28,TRBJ2-7,few
TGTGCCAGCAGCTTTACGGGACAGTACACTGAAGCTTTCTTT,CASSFTGQYTEAFF,TRBD1,TRBV11-1,TRBJ1-1,-
TGTGCCAGTAGTATTGGACAGCGGAACACTGAAGCTTTCTTT,CASSIGQRNTEAFF,-,TRBV19,TRBJ1-1,once
TGTGCCAGCAGTTTGGGACAGGGGGCCTCTCAGCCCCAGCATTTT,CASSLGQGASQPQHF,TRBD1,TRBV6-6,TRBJ1-5,-
TGTGCCAGCAGCGAGAGTCTACAGGACACTGAAGCTTTCTTT,CASSESLQDTEAFF,-,TRBV6-4,TRBJ1-1,-
TGTGCCAGCTCACCACCGGACAGGATGAACACCGGGGAGCTGTTTTTT,CASSPPDRMNTGELFF,TRBD1,TRBV18,TRBJ2-2,-
TGCAGCGTTGACGCAACTACCCCCGGCTACACCTTC,CSVDATTPGYTF,-,TRBV29-1,TRBJ1-2,-